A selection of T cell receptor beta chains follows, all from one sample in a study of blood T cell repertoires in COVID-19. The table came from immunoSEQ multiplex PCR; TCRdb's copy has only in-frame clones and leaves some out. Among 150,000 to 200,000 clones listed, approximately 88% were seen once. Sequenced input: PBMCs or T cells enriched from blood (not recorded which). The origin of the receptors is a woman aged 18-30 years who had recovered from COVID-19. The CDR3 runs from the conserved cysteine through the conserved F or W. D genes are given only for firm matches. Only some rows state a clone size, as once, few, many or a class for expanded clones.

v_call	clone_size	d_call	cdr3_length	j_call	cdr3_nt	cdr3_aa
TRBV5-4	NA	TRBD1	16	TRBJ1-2	TGTGCCAGCAGCTTGGTTGACAGGGCGGTCCTCTATGGCTACACCTTC	CASSLVDRAVLYGYTF
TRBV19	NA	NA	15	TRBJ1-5	TGTGCCGGTAAAGGGGCTTGGGGAAGCAATCAGCCCCAGCATTTT	CAGKGAWGSNQPQHF
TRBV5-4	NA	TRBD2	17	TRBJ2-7	TGTGCCAGCAGCTTGGCTCTAGCGGGTGGGAGCTCCTACGAGCAGTACTTC	CASSLALAGGSSYEQYF
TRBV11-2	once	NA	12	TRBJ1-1	TGTGCCAGCAGCTTAGGAGATACTGAAGCTTTCTTT	CASSLGDTEAFF
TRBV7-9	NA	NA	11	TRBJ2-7	TGTGCCAGCAGCCGAGGTTACGAGCAGTACTTC	CASSRGYEQYF
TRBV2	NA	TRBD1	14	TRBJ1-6	TGTGCCAGCAGCGACAGGGCGGGGAATTCACCCCTCCACTTT	CASSDRAGNSPLHF
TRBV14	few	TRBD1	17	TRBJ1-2	TGTGCCAGCAGCCGACCGGGACAGGGGGCTACTGGCTATGGCTACACCTTC	CASSRPGQGATGYGYTF
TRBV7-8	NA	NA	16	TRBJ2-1	TGTGCCAGCAGCTCCTTATGGGGCGTCTTCTACAATGAGCAGTTCTTC	CASSSLWGVFYNEQFF
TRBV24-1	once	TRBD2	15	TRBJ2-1	TGTGCCACCAGTGATTTAAGAGCGGGGGGGACTGAGCAGTTCTTC	CATSDLRAGGTEQFF
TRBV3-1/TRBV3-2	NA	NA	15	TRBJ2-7	TGTGCCAGCAGCCAATCGGCTAGCATGAGGTACGAGCAGTACTTC	CASSQSASMRYEQYF
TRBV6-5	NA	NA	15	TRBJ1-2	TGTGCCAGCAGTTCAACTTGGGGGGCTAACTATGGCTACACCTTC	CASSSTWGANYGYTF
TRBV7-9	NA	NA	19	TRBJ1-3	TGTGCCAGCAGCTTATCCGCACCACGGACGGGAACCTCGGGAAACACCATATATTTT	CASSLSAPRTGTSGNTIYF
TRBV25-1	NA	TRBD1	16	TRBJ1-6	TGTGCCAGCAGTGATCAGGGACAGGGGGCACGATCACCCCTCCACTTT	CASSDQGQGARSPLHF
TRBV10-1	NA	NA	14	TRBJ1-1	TGCGCCAGCAGTGGTATATCCCCTAGAGCTGAAGCTTTCTTT	CASSGISPRAEAFF
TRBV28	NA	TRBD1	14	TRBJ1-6	TGTGCCAGCAGCTCTGGACAGGCTTCTTCACCCCTCCACTTT	CASSSGQASSPLHF
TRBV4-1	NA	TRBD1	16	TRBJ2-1	TGCGCCAGCAGCCGGCCCACGACAGGGATTAACAATGAGCAGTTCTTC	CASSRPTTGINNEQFF
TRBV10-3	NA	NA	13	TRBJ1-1	TGTGCCATCAGTGAGTCGACGGGGACTGAAGCTTTCTTT	CAISESTGTEAFF